The rows below give T cell receptor beta chains drawn from one sample of a study of CD8 T cells in Susac syndrome. From the immunoSEQ multiplex PCR reads, TCRdb called clonotypes with MiXCR, one entry per CDR3 protein. This sample has more than 200,000 distinct CDR3 sequences, with roughly 92% found just once. The specimen was CD8+ T cells from PBMCs. These receptors came from a human donor with multiple sclerosis. Both conserved end residues are part of each CDR3. The D gene is left open where the match is weak. A clone size is listed for some rows: how often the clone was seen (once, few, many), or a class if it is expanded.

TGCGCCAGCAGCCAAGATCTAGGGGACAGCTATGGCTACACCTTC	CASSQDLGDSYGYTF	TRBD1	TRBV4-1	-	TRBJ1-2
TGTGCCAGCAGCTATAGTGGCGCCCAGTACTTC	CASSYSGAQYF	-	TRBV7-8	-	TRBJ2-5
TGTGCCAGCAGTGGAAAGCGGGAGGAAGAGACCCAGTACTTC	CASSGKREEETQYF	TRBD2	TRBV2	-	TRBJ2-5
TGCAGTGCTATCCGAGGGGGGGACCGCTACGAGCAGTACTTC	CSAIRGGDRYEQYF	-	TRBV20-1	once	TRBJ2-7
TGCAGCGTGATGCTGCCGGGACAGGCCTACGAGCAGTACTTC	CSVMLPGQAYEQYF	TRBD1	TRBV29-1	-	TRBJ2-7
TGTGCCAGCACCTCTTGGGCATGGCAAAGCTCCTATAATTCACCCCTCCACTTT	CASTSWAWQSSYNSPLHF	-	TRBV5-6	-	TRBJ1-6
TGTGCCAGCAGTGATACTAGCGTCTCCTACAATGAGCAGTTCTTC	CASSDTSVSYNEQFF	TRBD2	TRBV2	-	TRBJ2-1
TGTGCCAGCAGTTTATACGGACCGGGCGAGCAGTACTTC	CASSLYGPGEQYF	-	TRBV27	once	TRBJ2-7
TGTGCCAGCAGTGTTTCGGGGGACGAGCAGTACTTC	CASSVSGDEQYF	-	TRBV6-1	-	TRBJ2-7
TGTGCCAGCAGCTCCGGTGGCACAGATACGCAGTATTTT	CASSSGGTDTQYF	-	TRBV7-3	few	TRBJ2-3
TGCGCCAGCAGCCAACCCCCCGGACTAGCGACCCATGAGCAGTTCTTC	CASSQPPGLATHEQFF	TRBD2	TRBV4-3	-	TRBJ2-1
TGCAGTGCTAGAGGTAGCGGGAACTACGAGCAGTACTTC	CSARGSGNYEQYF	TRBD2	TRBV20-1	-	TRBJ2-7
TGTGCCAGCAGTCTACGGGACGCTAGCGGAAAACTGTTTTTT	CASSLRDASGKLFF	-	TRBV7-2	-	TRBJ1-4
TGTGCCAGCAGTTTTCTTATGGCGGGATCCGCCGGAGATACGCAGTATTTT	CASSFLMAGSAGDTQYF	-	TRBV6-5	-	TRBJ2-3
TGTGCCAGCAGCCTCTGGGCAGGGAATTCTCCCTATGGCTACACCTTC	CASSLWAGNSPYGYTF	-	TRBV14	-	TRBJ1-2
TGCGCCAGCAGCCAAGATATCGACCGGCTGAACACTGAAGCTTTCTTT	CASSQDIDRLNTEAFF	-	TRBV4-3	-	TRBJ1-1
TGTGCCAGCAGTTACTCAGAGGGATCAGATACGCAGTATTTT	CASSYSEGSDTQYF	-	TRBV6-6	-	TRBJ2-3
TGTGCCAGCAGCCTAAGCCAGTTTGACGAGCAGTACTTC	CASSLSQFDEQYF	-	TRBV5-6	-	TRBJ2-7
TGTGCCAGCAGCTTAGCGGGGGATCAGCCCCAGCATTTT	CASSLAGDQPQHF	-	TRBV7-8	-	TRBJ1-5
TGTGCCAGCAGCCCGGCCTCCTACGCGGAGACAGATACGCAGTATTTT	CASSPASYAETDTQYF	-	TRBV7-8	-	TRBJ2-3
TGTGCCAGCAGCGTAGGTGAGGGGAACCCATACGAGCAGTACTTC	CASSVGEGNPYEQYF	-	TRBV9	-	TRBJ2-7
TGTGCCAGCAGCCTGGCGAGCGCGCCCAATGAGCAGTTCTTC	CASSLASAPNEQFF	-	TRBV9	-	TRBJ2-1
TGTGCCAGCAGCCAAGGACAGGGTCTGAACACTGAAGCTTTCTTT	CASSQGQGLNTEAFF	TRBD1	TRBV3-1	-	TRBJ1-1
TGTGCCAGCAGTTTAGGAGTGGAGGGTTTCAATGAGCAGTTCTTC	CASSLGVEGFNEQFF	-	TRBV28	-	TRBJ2-1
TGTGCCAGTAGTGAGGGACAGAAGGGGAACTATGGCTACACCTTC	CASSEGQKGNYGYTF	TRBD1	TRBV19	-	TRBJ1-2
TGTGCCAGCAGCTTAGCTACACGACTAGCGGGGGGGGCGCTAGATACGCAGTATTTT	CASSLATRLAGGALDTQYF	TRBD2	TRBV7-8	-	TRBJ2-3
TGCGCCAGCAGCTTGGAAATGGGACTGAGCTATGGCTACACCTTC	CASSLEMGLSYGYTF	-	TRBV5-1	-	TRBJ1-2
TGTGCCAGCACCGACAGGGGCCCGTTAAGCAATCAGCCCCAGCATTTT	CASTDRGPLSNQPQHF	TRBD1	TRBV2	-	TRBJ1-5
TGCAGTGCACTCACTCTAGGGGGAGGTTCCTATGAGCAGTTCTTC	CSALTLGGGSYEQFF	-	TRBV20-1	-	TRBJ2-1
TGTGCCAGCAGCCCACGAACCGGGACAGGGAAGGGCGAGCAGTACTTC	CASSPRTGTGKGEQYF	TRBD1	TRBV27	-	TRBJ2-7
TGCGCCAGCAGCTTGGGAGGATTGGCCGGGGATACGCAGTATTTT	CASSLGGLAGDTQYF	-	TRBV5-1	-	TRBJ2-3
TGTGCCAGCAGCCCCCTCGGGCTAGGCGGCACAGATACGCAGTATTTT	CASSPLGLGGTDTQYF	-	TRBV4-2	-	TRBJ2-3
TGTGCCAGCAGTTACTACCTGACCGGGACAAGCAATCAGCCCCAGCATTTT	CASSYYLTGTSNQPQHF	-	TRBV6-2/TRBV6-3	-	TRBJ1-5
TGTGCCAGCAGTCCCCTCGGGAACAACCCCTATGGCTACACCTTC	CASSPLGNNPYGYTF	-	TRBV27	-	TRBJ1-2
TGTGCCAGCAGCTTGAACCAGGGGGTATGGATGAACACTGAAGCTTTCTTT	CASSLNQGVWMNTEAFF	TRBD1	TRBV5-6	-	TRBJ1-1
TGTGCCAGCAGCCAAGAACACAAATGGTTCGCTGAAGCTTTCTTT	CASSQEHKWFAEAFF	-	TRBV3-1	-	TRBJ1-1
TGTGCCAGCAGTTTGGTTCAGGGCTATAATCAGCCCCAGCATTTT	CASSLVQGYNQPQHF	-	TRBV28	-	TRBJ1-5
TGTGCCAGCAGCTTAGTGTCGGACAGCTATGGCTACACCTTC	CASSLVSDSYGYTF	-	TRBV7-9	-	TRBJ1-2
TGTGCCAGCAGGGAGGACCCTGCAGGCTCCTACGAGCAGTACTTC	CASREDPAGSYEQYF	-	TRBV2	-	TRBJ2-7
TGTGCCAGCAGCTTTTCCGGCCCTACTTTGAAGGAGCAGTACTTC	CASSFSGPTLKEQYF	-	TRBV7-9	-	TRBJ2-7
TGTGCCAGCAGCGGGCGTAGCGGGGGACCTTACAATGAGCAGTTCTTC	CASSGRSGGPYNEQFF	TRBD2	TRBV9	-	TRBJ2-1
TGTGCCAGCAGCGTAGTTGAGGGGAAGAACACTGAAGCTTTCTTT	CASSVVEGKNTEAFF	-	TRBV9	-	TRBJ1-1
TGCGCCAGCAGCTTGGCCACAGGGGTCATGAACACTGAAGCTTTCTTT	CASSLATGVMNTEAFF	TRBD1	TRBV5-1	-	TRBJ1-1
TGTGCCAGCAGCTTAATCGGTCAGGGGGGACATTATGAGCAGTTCTTC	CASSLIGQGGHYEQFF	-	TRBV7-2	once	TRBJ2-1
TGTGCCAGCAGTTTAACCAGCCTCGGATTGAGCTACGAGCAGTACTTC	CASSLTSLGLSYEQYF	-	TRBV27	once	TRBJ2-7
TGTGCCAGCAGTGGGGATGGGGACAATCAGCCCCAGCATTTT	CASSGDGDNQPQHF	-	TRBV2	-	TRBJ1-5
TGCGCCAGCAGTCGACAGGGTGCGGGTCCTGAAGCTTTCTTT	CASSRQGAGPEAFF	TRBD1	TRBV4-1	-	TRBJ1-1
TGTGCCAGTAGTATGGGGCTAGCGGCCAACAATGAGCAGTTCTTC	CASSMGLAANNEQFF	TRBD2	TRBV19	-	TRBJ2-1
TGTGCCAGCAGCTTGGGGGGCTTAGGTGGGGCCAACGTCCTGACTTTC	CASSLGGLGGANVLTF	-	TRBV5-6	-	TRBJ2-6
TGCGCCAGCAGCCCCTTGCTAGCGGAGGGACTAGCGGGGGACACAGATACGCAGTATTTT	CASSPLLAEGLAGDTDTQYF	TRBD2	TRBV5-1	-	TRBJ2-3
TGTGCCAGCAGTGTTGGGGGGATGAACACTGAAGCTTTCTTT	CASSVGGMNTEAFF	-	TRBV9	few	TRBJ1-1
TGTGCCAGCAGTACGTCCGAAGGCATTCAGTACTTC	CASSTSEGIQYF	-	TRBV6-5	-	TRBJ2-4
TGTGCCAGCAGCTTGGAGTCCCAAAGCAATGAGCAGTTCTTC	CASSLESQSNEQFF	-	TRBV7-2	-	TRBJ2-1
TGTGCCAGCAGCAGCCATCACCGGGACTTAAACTCCTACGAGCAGTACTTC	CASSSHHRDLNSYEQYF	-	TRBV21-1	once	TRBJ2-7
TGTGCCAGCAGCTTGGTAGGGGCCGAGGGGCAGTACTTC	CASSLVGAEGQYF	-	TRBV5-6	few	TRBJ2-7
TGTGCCAGTAGTACCTACAGGGCTGGCGGCTACGAGCAGTACTTC	CASSTYRAGGYEQYF	-	TRBV19	once	TRBJ2-7
TGTGCCAGCAGTTGGGGGGGCAGTCTGAACACTGAAGCTTTCTTT	CASSWGGSLNTEAFF	-	TRBV12-3/TRBV12-4	-	TRBJ1-1